The clone carrying this TCR beta chain was observed a handful of times. Its antigen is currently unknown. The sample belongs to a study of blood T cells in healthy people across ages. A second PCR of roughly 7 to 11 cycles used a sample-barcoded 5' primer and a J-beta primer mix. Sequencing recovered at least 2.5 million CDR3-containing paired-end reads from each sample. TCRdb used MiXCR to reprocess the 5' RACE reads, holding one entry per CDR3 protein. Among some 1.8 million distinct CDR3 sequences listed, approximately 39% were seen once. Study results and caveats: Naive T cell percentage showed a strong correlation with the diversity of TCR beta.

Each donor was a healthy Caucasian individual from Russia, aged about 6 to 100. Each sample provided at least 5 micrograms of extracted total RNA. From germline, CDR1 is LNHNV and CDR2 YYDKDF (reference sequence). Trimming cost V 4 bases and J 4 bases; bases outside gene matches: 14. The CDR3 extends over 17 amino acids. Sequences were obtained from blood. The V gene is TRBV15, the J gene TRBJ2-3; 7 bases are a match to TRBD2. The sequence came from a human donor in good health. The CDR3 reads CATSKLTTSVSPDTQYF. In nucleotides, the CDR3 is TGTGCCACCAGCAAACTCACTACTAGCGTAAGCCCAGATACGCAGTATTTT.